This TCR beta chain appears in the sequencing data of a study of T cells in Graves' hyperthyroidism and ophthalmopathy. There are 13 residues in the CDR3. Looked up from germline, CDR1 is GTSNPN and CDR2 is SVGIG (reference sequence). Trimming took off 4 bases at V and 2 bases at J, with 11 bases between the two ends. Comment on this clonotype: Its target is unknown.

Whole-study findings and limits: Researchers report that a 13 V-J model separated ophthalmopathy from stable hyperthyroidism.

There were TCR beta CDR3 regions amplified from RNA transcripts. Carried out on the TCR CDR3, a first-round RT-PCR used the HTBI primer set. Each CDR3 protein gets one entry after TCRdb re-called the multiplex PCR reads with MiXCR. The sample records roughly 380,000 distinct CDR3 sequences, 15% to 20% being singletons. The specimen sequenced was blood. This TCR came from a woman aged 40 to 50 with Graves' ophthalmopathy. The chain is built from TRBV30 and TRBJ1-2; D gene ambiguous. The CDR3 DNA is TGTGCCTGGAATTCGGAAAGGAACTATGGCTACACCTTC. Translated: CAWNSERNYGYTF.